These 28 T cell receptor beta chains came from one sample sequenced in a study of T cell responses to AZD1222 COVID-19 vaccine. Clones were sequenced by immunoSEQ multiplex PCR, and TCRdb holds only the in-frame ones, with some missing. Among 100,000 to 150,000 clones listed, about 86% were seen once. The specimen was peripheral blood, collected 28 days after the second AZD1222 dose. These receptors were obtained from an adult who received the AZD1222 COVID-19 vaccine.

The chain couples TRBV28 to TRBJ1-3; no firm D call. The germline V gene has CDR1 MDHEN and CDR2 SYDVKM. V was clipped by 5 bases and J by 0 bases, with 11 bases between them. The CDR3 consists of 15 residues. This chain's CDR3 is CASSLILRSGNTIYF. DNA for the CDR3: TGTGCCAGCAGTCTCATTCTCCGCTCTGGAAACACCATATATTTT.

The chain employs TRBV7-9 and TRBJ1-6; perhaps TRBD1 as D (5 bases). The germline V gene has CDR1 SEHNR and CDR2 FQNEAQ (reference sequence). V was clipped by 4 bases and J by 7 bases, with 11 bases between them. CDR3 length equals 14 residues. DNA of the CDR3: TGTGCCAGCAGCTACGACAGCCAAAATTCACCCCTCCACTTT. It encodes CASSYDSQNSPLHF. Filled out from reference TRBV7-9 and TRBJ1-6, the complete variable domain reads DTGVSQNPRHKITKRGQNVTFRCDPISEHNRLYWYRQTLGQGPEFLTYFQNEAQLEKSRLLSDRFSAERPKGSFSTLEIQRTEQGDSAMYLCASSYDSQNSPLHFGNGTRLTVT.

This clone was picked up a small number of times. This chain's CDR3 is CASSPGGASQPQHF. CDR3 DNA: TGTGCCAGCAGCCCAGGGGGCGCGAGTCAGCCCCAGCATTTT. The genes are TRBV28 and TRBJ1-5; TRBD1 agrees at 8 bases. The CDR3 loop spans 14 amino acids. CDR1 MDHEN and CDR2 SYDVKM come from the germline V gene. V lost 6 bases to trimming and J lost 6 bases; unmatched junction nucleotides: 7.

The chain recombines TRBV6-7 with TRBJ2-7; D unclear. TRBV6-7 carries the ORF label, with uncertain function. The length of the CDR3 is 14 residues. V shed 2 bases and J shed 0 bases, with 8 bases lying between them. The CDR3 here is CASSYGRSSYEQYF. Written as DNA, the CDR3 is TGTGCCAGCAGTTACGGGCGAAGCTCCTACGAGCAGTACTTC.

This sequence joins TRBV11-2 and TRBJ1-5, with 11 bases fitting TRBD1. This CDR3 has 15 residues. Per the germline V gene, CDR1 is SGHAT and CDR2 is FQNNGV. The junction had 4 bases not matched to a gene; V was cut back by 5 bases and J by 4 bases. CDR3 in amino acids: CASSKGQGVNQPQHF. The CDR3, as DNA: TGTGCCAGCAGCAAGGGACAGGGGGTAAATCAGCCCCAGCATTTT.

The chain joins TRBV10-3 to TRBJ1-1; D not resolved. The V gene's germline CDR1 is ENHRY and CDR2 SYGVKD. Trimming removed 3 bases at V and 0 bases at J, with 8 bases between. The length of the CDR3 is 14 residues. The CDR3 nucleotides read TGTGCCATCAGTGAAGACGGTATGAACACTGAAGCTTTCTTT. Residues: CAISEDGMNTEAFF.

The CDR3 DNA is TGTGCCAGCAGATACTCCTCGGGAAAACTGTTTTTT. This encodes CASRYSSGKLFF. V usage is TRBV28 and J usage is TRBJ1-4, with D uncertain. Between the trimmed V and J ends, which lost 6 bases and 10 bases, there was a span of 12 bases. The CDR3 loop spans 12 amino acids. The V gene's germline CDR1 is MDHEN and CDR2 SYDVKM.

The chain has TRBV4-1 and TRBJ1-1; D remains ambiguous. CDR1 MGHRA and CDR2 YSYEKL come from the germline V gene. The length of the CDR3 is 10 residues. V was pared by 1 base and J by 10 bases, with 4 bases between. This CDR3 reads CASSQGAAFF. The CDR3 DNA sequence: TGCGCCAGCAGCCAAGGTGCAGCTTTCTTT.

The chain recombines TRBV7-9 with TRBJ1-4, with D perhaps matching TRBD1 (5 bases). The CDR3 length is 18 residues. The V end was cut by 5 bases, the J end by 0 bases, with 19 bases between. From germline, CDR1 is SEHNR and CDR2 FQNEAQ (reference sequence). The CDR3 DNA follows: TGTGCCAGCAGCACCAAGGCGGGCAGGGCAGCAACTAATGAAAAACTGTTTTTT. Protein: CASSTKAGRAATNEKLFF. Variable domain in full (rest from reference TRBV7-9 and TRBJ1-4): DTGVSQNPRHKITKRGQNVTFRCDPISEHNRLYWYRQTLGQGPEFLTYFQNEAQLEKSRLLSDRFSAERPKGSFSTLEIQRTEQGDSAMYLCASSTKAGRAATNEKLFFGSGTQLSVL.

This clone was found a few times. The rearrangement uses TRBV18 and TRBJ2-5; 9 bases map to TRBD1. Germline V gene data show CDR1 as KGHSH and CDR2 as LQKENI. V lost 3 bases to trimming and J lost 5 bases; unmatched junction nucleotides: 10. CDR3 size: 16 residues. CDR3 amino acids: CASSPNDIGTGETQYF. Here the CDR3 DNA reads TGTGCCAGCTCACCTAACGATATCGGGACAGGGGAGACCCAGTACTTC.

The chain is built from TRBV3-1 (or the pseudogene TRBV3-2) and TRBJ2-6; D gene uncertain. Germline lookup yields CDR1 LGHDT and CDR2 YNNKEL (reference sequence). V lost 3 bases and J lost 1, with 13 bases in between. This CDR3 contains 17 residues. The CDR3 loop reads CASSHEIGGSGANVLTF. DNA of the CDR3: TGTGCCAGCAGCCACGAAATCGGTGGGTCTGGGGCCAACGTCCTGACTTTC.

J is TRBJ2-7 and V is TRBV24-1; unclear D gene. Germline V gene data show CDR1 as KGHDR and CDR2 as SFDVKD. The CDR3 is made up of 13 amino acids. V lost 4 bases and J lost 0, with 6 bases in between. CDR3 bases: TGTGCCACCAGTGACGGTCCCTCCTACGAGCAGTACTTC. The encoded protein is CATSDGPSYEQYF.

The rearrangement links TRBV19 to TRBJ2-3; 9 bases map to TRBD1. This CDR3 is built from 14 residues. The ends lost 9 bases at V and 6 bases at J; junction bases unmatched: 10. Germline loops: CDR1 LNHDA, CDR2 SQIVND (reference sequence). CDR3 DNA: TGTGCCAGCGCGCCGGGACAGGGAAGGGATACGCAGTATTTT. Translated, it gives CASAPGQGRDTQYF.

The gene calls are TRBV24-1 and TRBJ2-7; perhaps TRBD2 as D (5 bases). V dropped 4 bases and J dropped 3 bases, with 9 bases sitting between them. This CDR3 is 13 amino acids long. In germline, CDR1 is KGHDR, CDR2 SFDVKD. The CDR3: CATSESGSYEQYF. The CDR3 coding sequence is TGTGCCACCAGTGAGTCGGGGAGCTACGAGCAGTACTTC.

This chain connects TRBV4-3 to TRBJ1-1; unclear D gene. Germline V gene lookup returns CDR1 LGHNA and CDR2 YSLEER. This CDR3 is built from 14 residues. The ends were cut back, 0 bases at V and 1 base at J, with 6 bases in the middle. This chain's CDR3 is CASSQEWGNTEAFF. CDR3 nucleotide sequence: TGCGCCAGCAGCCAAGAGTGGGGGAACACTGAAGCTTTCTTT.

The J gene is TRBJ1-5, the V gene TRBV6-6; perhaps TRBD1 as D (6 bases). This CDR3 contains 15 residues. Germline V CDR1 and CDR2: MNHNY, SVGAGI (reference sequence). V was shortened by 2 bases and J by 5 bases, with 13 bases between the two germline ends. The CDR3 DNA is TGTGCCAGCAGTTACGGGCAGGGGTATGATCAGCCCCAGCATTTT. This translates into CASSYGQGYDQPQHF.

The V and J genes are TRBV24-1 and TRBJ1-3, with TRBD1 identical over 9 bases. The CDR3 sequence is 15 residues long. Trimming cost V 5 bases and J 5 bases; bases outside gene matches: 6. CDR1 is KGHDR, CDR2 SFDVKD, per germline. The CDR3 nucleotides are TGTGCCACCAGTGCCGGGACAGGGTCTCGAAACACCATATATTTT. It translates to CATSAGTGSRNTIYF.

The chain has TRBV2 and TRBJ2-4; a weak D match, TRBD2 (5 bases). Germline V gene data show CDR1 as SNHLY and CDR2 as FYNNEI. The V and J ends lost 5 bases and 5 bases respectively, with 13 bases between them. This CDR3 region has 14 residues. CDR3 nucleotide sequence: TGTGCCAGCAGTCCAGCCCGGGATCAAAACATTCAGTACTTC. Protein sequence: CASSPARDQNIQYF. Full variable domain (remainder filled in from reference TRBV2 and TRBJ2-4): EPEVTQTPSHQVTQMGQEVILRCVPISNHLYFYWYRQILGQKVEFLVSFYNNEISEKSEIFDDQFSVERPDGSNFTLKIRSTKLEDSAMYFCASSPARDQNIQYFGAGTRLSVL.

The V and J genes are TRBV28 and TRBJ1-1; no reliable D call. The CDR3 is 12 residues long. V gave up 8 bases and J gave up 0 bases, with 7 bases separating them. CDR1 is MDHEN and CDR2 is SYDVKM in the germline V gene. The CDR3 spells CASRDLNTEAFF. The CDR3 DNA sequence: TGTGCCAGCCGGGATTTGAACACTGAAGCTTTCTTT. Complete variable domain (other parts from reference TRBV28 and TRBJ1-1): DVKVTQSSRYLVKRTGEKVFLECVQDMDHENMFWYRQDPGLGLRLIYFSYDVKMKEKGDIPEGYSVSREKKERFSLILESASTNQTSMYLCASRDLNTEAFFGQGTRLTVV.

The chain joins TRBV9 to TRBJ1-1; tentative D call: TRBD1 (5 bases). From germline, CDR1 is SGDLS and CDR2 YYNGEE. Deletions cut 4 bases from V and 5 bases from J, with 12 bases between. This CDR3 is 13 amino acids long. The CDR3 spells CASSKGHKTEAFF. CDR3 sequence (DNA): TGTGCCAGCAGCAAAGGACACAAAACTGAAGCTTTCTTT.

This chain joins TRBV6-2 or TRBV6-3 and TRBJ1-5; TRBD1 is a possible D gene (6 bases). Trimming removed 2 bases at V and 1 base at J, with 9 bases between. CDR3 length: 15 residues. The germline V gene has CDR1 MNHEY and CDR2 SVGEGT. The CDR3 bases are TGTGCCAGCAGTTACGGGGGGGCCAGCAATCAGCCCCAGCATTTT. Protein product: CASSYGGASNQPQHF.

The chain joins TRBV19 to TRBJ1-2, with D possibly being TRBD1 (6 bases). The CDR3 covers 18 residues. Germline-derived CDR1 and CDR2 are LNHDA and SQIVND (reference sequence). The V and J ends lost 3 bases and 4 bases respectively, with 24 bases between them. CDR3 protein: CASSMGRGDLIFGYGYTF. The CDR3 DNA reads as TGTGCCAGTAGTATGGGCAGGGGCGACTTGATATTCGGCTATGGCTACACCTTC.

This clone is a singleton in its sample. The chain combines TRBV5-1 with TRBJ1-1, with TRBD1 matching 7 bases. The CDR3 runs to 16 residues. V lost 3 bases and J lost 3; bases outside the gene matches: 11. Germline V CDR1 and CDR2: SGHRS, YFSETQ. CDR3: CASSSGQASGYTEAFF. CDR3 nucleotides: TGCGCCAGCAGCTCAGGACAGGCCTCTGGGTACACTGAAGCTTTCTTT. The full variable domain, rest sourced from reference TRBV5-1 and TRBJ1-1, is KAGVTQTPRYLIKTRGQQVTLSCSPISGHRSVSWYQQTPGQGLQFLFEYFSETQRNKGNFPGRFSGRQFSNSRSEMNVSTLELGDSALYLCASSSGQASGYTEAFFGQGTRLTVV.

The J gene is TRBJ1-4, the V gene TRBV19; D not certain. Germline CDR1 and CDR2: LNHDA and SQIVND (reference sequence). The CDR3 length is 18 residues. Trimming removed 0 bases from V and 6 bases from J, with 20 bases in between. In DNA, the CDR3 is TGTGCCAGTAGTATAGATTACGTTCGTTACTGGAGCGATGAAAAACTGTTTTTT. Protein sequence: CASSIDYVRYWSDEKLFF.

CDR3: CASSIQGNDYSNQPQHF. As DNA, the CDR3 is TGTGCCAGTAGTATACAGGGCAACGACTATAGCAATCAGCCCCAGCATTTT. V and J are TRBV19 and TRBJ1-5; TRBD1 might be the D (5 bases). The CDR3 is 17 amino acids. Per germline, CDR1 LNHDA and CDR2 SQIVND (reference sequence). The V and J ends lost 2 bases and 0 bases respectively, with 14 bases between them.

The chain employs TRBV12-3 or TRBV12-4 and TRBJ1-1; D gene unclear. V was shortened by 5 bases and J by 1 base, with 5 bases between the two germline ends. The CDR3 is 12 residues long. The CDR3 nucleotides are TGTGCCAGCAGTCCCCCGAACACTGAAGCTTTCTTT. Translating it yields CASSPPNTEAFF.

The V gene is TRBV10-3, the J gene TRBJ2-7; 11 nucleotides match TRBD1. The CDR3 is made up of 13 amino acids. Per the germline V gene, CDR1 is ENHRY and CDR2 is SYGVKD. V lost 6 bases to trimming and J lost 4 bases; unmatched junction nucleotides: 2. CDR3: CAISGTGGYEQYF. CDR3 nucleotide sequence: TGTGCCATCAGCGGGACAGGGGGTTACGAGCAGTACTTC.

V gene TRBV7-9 combines with J gene TRBJ2-7; 8 nucleotides line up with TRBD1. Per the germline V gene, CDR1 is SEHNR and CDR2 is FQNEAQ (reference sequence). V was pared by 3 bases and J by 2 bases, with 6 bases of the junction left unmatched. The CDR3 covers 15 residues. CDR3 nucleotides: TGTGCCAGCAGCTTTTCTCGACAGGGGACCTACGAGCAGTACTTC. Encoded protein: CASSFSRQGTYEQYF.